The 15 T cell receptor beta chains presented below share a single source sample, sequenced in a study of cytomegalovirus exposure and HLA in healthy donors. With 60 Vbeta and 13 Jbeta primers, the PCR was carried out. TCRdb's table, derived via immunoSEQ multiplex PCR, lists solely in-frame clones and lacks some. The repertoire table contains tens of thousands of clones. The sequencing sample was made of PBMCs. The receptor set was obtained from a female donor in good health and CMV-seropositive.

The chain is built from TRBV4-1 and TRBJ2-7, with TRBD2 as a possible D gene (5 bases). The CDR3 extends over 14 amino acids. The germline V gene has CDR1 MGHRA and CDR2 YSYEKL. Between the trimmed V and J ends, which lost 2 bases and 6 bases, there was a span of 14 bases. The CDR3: CASSQLVERSEQYF. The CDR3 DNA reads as TGCGCCAGCAGCCAACTTGTAGAGCGGAGCGAGCAGTACTTC.

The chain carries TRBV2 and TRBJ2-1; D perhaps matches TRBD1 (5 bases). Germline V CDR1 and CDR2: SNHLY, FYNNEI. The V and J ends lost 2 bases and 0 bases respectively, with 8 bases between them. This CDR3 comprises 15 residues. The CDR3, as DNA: TGTGCCAGCAGTGAATTCAGGGTCTCCTACAATGAGCAGTTCTTC. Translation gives CASSEFRVSYNEQFF.

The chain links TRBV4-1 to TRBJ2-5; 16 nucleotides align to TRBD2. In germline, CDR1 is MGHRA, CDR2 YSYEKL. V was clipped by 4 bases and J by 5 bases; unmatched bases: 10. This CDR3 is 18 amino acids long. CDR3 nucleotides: TGCGCCAGCAGCCGGGGACTAGCGGGGGGGCTTGTCAGGGAGACCCAGTACTTC. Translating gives CASSRGLAGGLVRETQYF.

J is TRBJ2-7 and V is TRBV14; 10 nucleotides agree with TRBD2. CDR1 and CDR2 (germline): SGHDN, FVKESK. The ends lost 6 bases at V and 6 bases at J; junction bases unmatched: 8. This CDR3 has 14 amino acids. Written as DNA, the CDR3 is TGTGCCAGCAGTGGAGCGGGAGGGCCTGGCGAGCAGTACTTC. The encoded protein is CASSGAGGPGEQYF.

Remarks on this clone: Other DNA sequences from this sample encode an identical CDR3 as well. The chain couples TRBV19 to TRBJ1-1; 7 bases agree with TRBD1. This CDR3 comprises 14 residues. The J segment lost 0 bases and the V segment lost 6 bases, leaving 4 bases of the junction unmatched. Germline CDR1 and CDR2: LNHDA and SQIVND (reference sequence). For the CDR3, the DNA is TGTGCCAGTAGCAGGACAGGCATGAACACTGAAGCTTTCTTT. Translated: CASSRTGMNTEAFF.

The CDR3 region has the DNA TGTGCCAGCAGCTTGGCAGTAGCGGCCCACAACGAGCAGTACTTC. Translated: CASSLAVAAHNEQYF. The chain employs TRBV11-2 and TRBJ2-7; D may be TRBD2 (6 bases). Deletions cut 3 bases from V and 5 bases from J, with 17 bases between. This CDR3 is built from 15 residues. Per germline, CDR1 SGHAT and CDR2 FQNNGV.

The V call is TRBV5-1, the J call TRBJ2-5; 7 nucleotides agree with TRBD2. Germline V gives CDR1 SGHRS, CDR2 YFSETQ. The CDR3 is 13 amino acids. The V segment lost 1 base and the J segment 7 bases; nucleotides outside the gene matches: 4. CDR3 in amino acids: CASSLRGERTQYF. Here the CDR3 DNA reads TGCGCCAGCAGCTTGCGGGGGGAACGGACCCAGTACTTC.

The CDR3 DNA reads TGTGCCAGCAGTGCCCGACAGAGTCTAACCGGGTCCTACGAGCAGTACTTC. Protein product: CASSARQSLTGSYEQYF. The V gene is TRBV27, the J gene TRBJ2-7; a possible D gene is TRBD1 (5 bases). V shed 5 bases and J shed 1 base, with 21 bases lying between them. This CDR3 contains 17 residues. Germline assignment: CDR1 MNHEY and CDR2 SMNVEV (reference sequence).

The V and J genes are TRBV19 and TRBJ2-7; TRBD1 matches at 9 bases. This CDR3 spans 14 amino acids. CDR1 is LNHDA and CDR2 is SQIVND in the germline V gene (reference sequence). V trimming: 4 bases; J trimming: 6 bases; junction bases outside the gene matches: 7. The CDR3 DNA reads TGTGCCAGTAGTAACCGGGACAGGGTCGGCGAGCAGTACTTC. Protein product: CASSNRDRVGEQYF.

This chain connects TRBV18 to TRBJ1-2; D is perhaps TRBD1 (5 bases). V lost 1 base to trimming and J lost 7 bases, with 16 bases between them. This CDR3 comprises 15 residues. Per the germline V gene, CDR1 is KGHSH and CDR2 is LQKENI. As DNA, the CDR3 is TGTGCCAGCTCACCACGTCGGGCAGGGCAAGGTGGCTACACCTTC. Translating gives CASSPRRAGQGGYTF.

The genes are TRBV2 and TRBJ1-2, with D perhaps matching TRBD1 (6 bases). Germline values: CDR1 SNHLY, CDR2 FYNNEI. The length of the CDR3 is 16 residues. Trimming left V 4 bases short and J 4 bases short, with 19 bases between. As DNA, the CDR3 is TGTGCCAGCAGTGGCCAGGACAGCCCTAGGGGCTATGGCTACACCTTC. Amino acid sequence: CASSGQDSPRGYGYTF. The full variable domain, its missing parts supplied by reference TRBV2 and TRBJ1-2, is EPEVTQTPSHQVTQMGQEVILRCVPISNHLYFYWYRQILGQKVEFLVSFYNNEISEKSEIFDDQFSVERPDGSNFTLKIRSTKLEDSAMYFCASSGQDSPRGYGYTFGSGTRLTVV.

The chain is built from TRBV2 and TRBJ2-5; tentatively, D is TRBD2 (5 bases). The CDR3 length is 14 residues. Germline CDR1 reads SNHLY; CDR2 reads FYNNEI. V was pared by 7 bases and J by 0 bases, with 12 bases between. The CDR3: CASKLGGYQETQYF. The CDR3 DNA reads TGTGCCAGCAAACTCGGCGGGTACCAAGAGACCCAGTACTTC.

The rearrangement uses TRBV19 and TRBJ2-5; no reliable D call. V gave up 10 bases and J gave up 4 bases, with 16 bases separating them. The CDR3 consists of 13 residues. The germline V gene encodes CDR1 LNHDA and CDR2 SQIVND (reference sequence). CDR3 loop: CATQTSLAETQYF. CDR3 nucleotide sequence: TGTGCCACCCAGACATCTCTGGCAGAGACCCAGTACTTC.

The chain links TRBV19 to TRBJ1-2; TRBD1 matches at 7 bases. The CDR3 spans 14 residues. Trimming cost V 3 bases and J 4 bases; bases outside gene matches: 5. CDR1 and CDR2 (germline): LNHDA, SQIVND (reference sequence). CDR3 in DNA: TGTGCCAGTAGTATGGGGACAGCAAGCTATGGCTACACCTTC. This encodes CASSMGTASYGYTF.

The CDR3 loop reads CASSPRQGQVDEQYF. CDR3 nucleotide sequence: TGCGCCAGCAGCCCCCGGCAGGGGCAGGTGGACGAGCAGTACTTC. The chain combines TRBV5-1 with TRBJ2-7; perhaps TRBD1 as D (6 bases). The CDR3 runs to 15 residues. The germline V gene has CDR1 SGHRS and CDR2 YFSETQ. The V and J ends lost 4 bases and 5 bases respectively, with 19 bases between them.